This is a list of T cell receptor beta chains from one sample in a study of blood T cell repertoires in COVID-19. This table comes from immunoSEQ multiplex PCR, and its TCRdb copy is limited to in-frame clones, with some not included. The sample consists of 100,000 to 150,000 clones, about 88% of them appearing once. Sequencing was done on a sample of peripheral blood. The receptors come from a human donor in a cohort sampled during active COVID-19. CDR3s include the opening cysteine and the closing phenylalanine or tryptophan. The D gene is left open where the match is weak.

j_call	v_call	d_call	cdr3_nt	cdr3_aa
TRBJ2-1	TRBV4-2	TRBD2	TGTGCCAGCACTTTTAGCGGGCCTTACAATGAGCAGTTCTTC	CASTFSGPYNEQFF
TRBJ2-7	TRBV30	TRBD1	TGTGCCTTTTCGACAGGGTACGATTCCTACGAGCAGTACTTC	CAFSTGYDSYEQYF
TRBJ2-7	TRBV3-1/TRBV3-2	.	TGTGCCAGCAGCCAAGGAAACGCCCCGACGGGGCAGTACTTC	CASSQGNAPTGQYF
TRBJ1-2	TRBV19	TRBD1	TGTGCCAGTAGTAGCCGGGGACAGGGATATGGCTACACCTTC	CASSSRGQGYGYTF
TRBJ2-7	TRBV28	TRBD2	TGTGCCAGCAGTTTACAAGGGCGGGGGATCGAGCAGTACTTC	CASSLQGRGIEQYF
TRBJ2-2	TRBV7-7	.	TGTGCTAGCAGCTTAAGTCAGGGAAACACCGGGGAGCTGTTTTTT	CASSLSQGNTGELFF
TRBJ1-3	TRBV6-5	.	TGTGCCAGCAGTTATTCCGGGACATATGGAAACACCATATATTTT	CASSYSGTYGNTIYF
TRBJ2-5	TRBV25-1	.	TGTGCCAGCACCCCGAGGAGGGGAGAGACCCAGTACTTC	CASTPRRGETQYF
TRBJ1-1	TRBV28	.	TGTGCCAGCACCACCCCGGGTGGCAACACTGAAGCTTTCTTT	CASTTPGGNTEAFF
TRBJ2-6	TRBV7-9	.	TGTGCCAGCAGCGCACAGGTCCACGTCCTGACTTTC	CASSAQVHVLTF
TRBJ1-6	TRBV28	TRBD1	TGTGCCAGCACCCCCGGGGTGACAGGGGATTCACCCCTCCACTTT	CASTPGVTGDSPLHF
TRBJ2-7	TRBV18	TRBD1	TGTGCCAGCTCATGGACAGGGGGCGAGCAGTACTTC	CASSWTGGEQYF
TRBJ1-3	TRBV7-9	.	TGTGCCAGCAGCTTGGCTGGGAGCGCTGGAAACACCATATATTTT	CASSLAGSAGNTIYF
TRBJ1-1	TRBV5-1	TRBD1	TGCGCCAGCAGCCTGGGACAGGGGGCAACTGAAGCTTTCTTT	CASSLGQGATEAFF
TRBJ2-1	TRBV11-2	.	TGTGCCAGCAGCTCTCAGGGTGGAAATGAGCAGTTCTTC	CASSSQGGNEQFF
TRBJ1-2	TRBV10-1	.	TGCGCCAGCATAGGGACCGGGGGTCATGGCTACACCTTC	CASIGTGGHGYTF
TRBJ2-1	TRBV19	TRBD1	TGTGCCAGTAAATCACGACAGGGGGATGTGAATGAGCAGTTCTTC	CASKSRQGDVNEQFF
TRBJ2-7	TRBV7-6	TRBD1	TGTGCCAGCAGCCCGATGGGACAGGGGGCCGAGCAGTACTTC	CASSPMGQGAEQYF